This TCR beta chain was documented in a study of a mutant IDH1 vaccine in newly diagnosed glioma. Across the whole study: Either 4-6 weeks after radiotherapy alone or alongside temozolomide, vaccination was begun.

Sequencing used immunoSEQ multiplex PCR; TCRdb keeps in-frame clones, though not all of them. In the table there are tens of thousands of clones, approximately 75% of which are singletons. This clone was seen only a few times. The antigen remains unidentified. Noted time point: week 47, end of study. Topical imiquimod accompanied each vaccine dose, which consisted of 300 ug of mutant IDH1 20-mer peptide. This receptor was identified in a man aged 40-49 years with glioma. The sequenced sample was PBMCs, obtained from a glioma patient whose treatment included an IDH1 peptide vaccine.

CDR3 DNA: TGTGCCAGCAGTGAACTGAAAGGGAGTGTTGAAAAACTGTTTTTT. This codes for CASSELKGSVEKLFF. The V and J genes are TRBV6-1 and TRBJ1-4, with D unresolved. V was clipped by 2 bases and J by 7 bases, with 14 bases between them. The CDR3 is made up of 15 amino acids. Looked up from germline, CDR1 is MNHNS and CDR2 is SASEGT.